These 3 T cell receptor beta chains were all obtained from the same sample, sequenced in a study of blood T cell repertoires in COVID-19. Libraries were prepared by immunoSEQ multiplex PCR; TCRdb keeps only in-frame clonotypes and omits some of them. Here the sample spans around 87,000 clones, approximately 87% being singletons. Sequenced: peripheral blood. These receptors were taken from a human donor with active COVID-19. The donor label of this sample is uncertain.

J is TRBJ2-6 and V is TRBV2, with a tentative D call TRBD1 (5 bases). Trimming took off 8 bases at V and 0 bases at J, with 11 bases between the two ends. The CDR3 is 15 residues long. CDR1 is SNHLY, CDR2 FYNNEI, per germline. CDR3 sequence (DNA): TGTGCCAGCTCCCAGGGTTACTCTGGGGCCAACGTCCTGACTTTC. It encodes CASSQGYSGANVLTF.

The chain has TRBV29-1 and TRBJ2-5; 10 bases line up with TRBD1. The length of the CDR3 is 13 residues. Germline V lookup: CDR1 SQVTM, CDR2 ANQGSEA. Unmatched junction bases numbered 3, after V lost 5 bases and J lost 3 bases. The CDR3 sequence: CSVLGTGEETQYF. As DNA, the CDR3 is TGCAGCGTTCTGGGGACAGGGGAAGAGACCCAGTACTTC.

The chain carries TRBV7-2 and TRBJ2-7; tentative D call: TRBD2 (5 bases). V lost 5 bases to trimming and J lost 1 base, with 18 bases between them. The germline V gene encodes CDR1 SGHTA and CDR2 FQGNSA. The CDR3 consists of 16 residues. CDR3 in amino acids: CASSPDRVRTSYEQYF. Here the CDR3 DNA reads TGTGCCAGCAGCCCCGACCGCGTGAGGACTTCCTACGAGCAGTACTTC.